This T cell receptor (beta chain) was sequenced for a study of Ad26.COV2.S vaccination and SARS-CoV-2 variants. Study findings and constraints: There was a possibility that the TCR breadth and depth analyses underestimated total T cell responses.

This CDR3 is built from 14 residues. Germline CDR1 reads SGHVS; CDR2 reads FNYEAQ. Trimming removed 0 bases from V and 0 bases from J, with 6 bases in between. Worth noting for this clone: The target antigen is unknown.

Treatment meaning: roughly 18 received Ad26.COV2.S at low or high dose, single or two shots; 5 received placebo; per-sample allocation not given. Day 63 after the first vaccine or placebo injection was the time point for sampling. TCRdb keeps only in-frame clones here, not all; method: immunoSEQ multiplex PCR. The table has 350,000 to 450,000 clones, approximately 91% seen once. The chain is built from TRBV7-6 and TRBJ2-7; unclear D gene. The specimen comprised peripheral blood, sampled in a trial of Ad26.COV2.S vaccine versus placebo. This clonotype was obtained from a person aged 18-65 years who received the Ad26.COV2.S COVID-19 vaccine or a placebo. CDR3 nucleotide sequence: TGTGCCAGCAGCTTAGCGGGGAACTCCTACGAGCAGTACTTC. Its protein is CASSLAGNSYEQYF.